This T cell receptor beta chain originates from a study of shared clonotypes between healthy human individuals. The donor cohort consisted entirely of Caucasian adults residing in Nashville, Tennessee. Study-level results: An anticipated effect of sequencing depth on clonotype sharing among donors was recognized.

Sequencing was at deep level. The method was immunoSEQ multiplex PCR; TCRdb's version includes in-frame clones alone and lacks a portion of them. The profile covers hundreds of thousands of clones, with around 77% appearing a single time and more than 10% taken by the ten largest. CDR3 length: 13 residues. Trimming left V 6 bases short and J 4 bases short, with 11 bases between. The germline CDR1 and CDR2 sequences are KGHSH and LQKENI. About this clone itself: What it recognizes is unknown.

The clonotype was recovered from a woman aged 40 to 49 in good health. Some clones in this sample may be carry-over from other donors' samples. Sequenced sample: PBMCs. The chain recombines TRBV18 with TRBJ2-3; D call uncertain. CDR3 in amino acids: CASSPAKADTQYF. The CDR3 bases are TGTGCCAGCTCCCCCGCGAAAGCAGATACGCAGTATTTT.